Listed below are T cell receptor beta chains from one sample, sequenced in a study of identical twins. TCRdb ran MiXCR on the 5' RACE reads and lists one entry per CDR3 protein. The sample contains a few hundred thousand distinct CDR3 sequences, 9% of which appear only once. Source material: naive T cells sorted from blood. These receptors were taken from a woman aged 45 to 65 in good health. The CDR3 runs from the conserved cysteine through the conserved F or W. D genes are given only for firm matches. The listing skips clone size in some rows; elsewhere it reads once, few, many or a size class.

d_gene	v_gene	j_gene	abundance	CDR3nt	CDR3aa
TRBD1	TRBV12-5	TRBJ2-5	.	TGTGCTAGTGGCTACAGGGGCCAAGAGACCCAGTACTTC	CASGYRGQETQYF
TRBD2	TRBV12-3/TRBV12-4	TRBJ2-2	.	TGTGCCAGCAGTTCGCCCAGAGCGGGAGGGCCGGACACCGGGGAGCTGTTTTTT	CASSSPRAGGPDTGELFF
TRBD2	TRBV11-2	TRBJ2-3	few	TGTGCCAGCAGCGCAATAGCGGGAGGGCCATCAGATACGCAGTATTTT	CASSAIAGGPSDTQYF
.	TRBV4-1	TRBJ2-5	.	TGCGCCAGCAGCCAAGGGACCGAAGAGACCCAGTACTTC	CASSQGTEETQYF
.	TRBV13	TRBJ2-7	few	TGTGCCAGCAGCGGGGGTGGGGAAGGCTCCTACGAGCAGTACTTC	CASSGGGEGSYEQYF
.	TRBV15	TRBJ2-7	many	TGTGCCACCAGCAGAGGCAGGGACTACGAGCAGTACTTC	CATSRGRDYEQYF
TRBD2	TRBV7-9	TRBJ2-1	.	TGTGCCAGCAGCCAGACTAGCGGGAGGGCTGATGAGCAGTTCTTC	CASSQTSGRADEQFF
.	TRBV7-9	TRBJ2-6	.	TGTGCCAGCAGTCCCCGAGGGGGGACAGTTCAAGGGACCAACGTCCTGACTTTC	CASSPRGGTVQGTNVLTF
.	TRBV28	TRBJ1-2	many	TGTGCCAGCAGTTTAGGATCACCCTATGGCTACACCTTC	CASSLGSPYGYTF
TRBD2	TRBV7-9	TRBJ2-5	few	TGTGCCAGCAGTCCCGTAAGCGGGAGGGCGGTTGAGACCCAGTACTTC	CASSPVSGRAVETQYF
.	TRBV24-1	TRBJ2-1	few	TGTGCCACCAGTGACCCGACTAGTCGGGGGTCCAATGAGCAGTTCTTC	CATSDPTSRGSNEQFF
TRBD2	TRBV7-3	TRBJ2-2	few	TGTGCCAGCACCGAGCTCCAGGGAGGGGGGGAGCTGTTTTTT	CASTELQGGGELFF
TRBD2	TRBV29-1	TRBJ2-3	many	TGCAGCACCTCACGGGGGGGAGATACGCAGTATTTT	CSTSRGGDTQYF
.	TRBV6-6	TRBJ1-2	.	TGTGCCAGCAGTTACGGTTTCGGGCAGGGCTCCAGTGGCTACACCTTC	CASSYGFGQGSSGYTF